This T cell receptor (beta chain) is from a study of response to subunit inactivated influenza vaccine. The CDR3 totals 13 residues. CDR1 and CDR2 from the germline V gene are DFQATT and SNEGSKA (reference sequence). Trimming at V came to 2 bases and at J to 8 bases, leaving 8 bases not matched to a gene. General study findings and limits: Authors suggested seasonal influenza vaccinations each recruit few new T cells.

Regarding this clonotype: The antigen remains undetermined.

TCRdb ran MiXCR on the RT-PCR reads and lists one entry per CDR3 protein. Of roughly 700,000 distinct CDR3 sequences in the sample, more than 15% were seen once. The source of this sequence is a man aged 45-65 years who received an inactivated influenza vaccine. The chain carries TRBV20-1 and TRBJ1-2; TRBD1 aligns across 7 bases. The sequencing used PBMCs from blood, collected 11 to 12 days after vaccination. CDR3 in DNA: TGCAGTGCTAGATTTCAGGGGGAAAGGGGCTACACCTTC. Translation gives CSARFQGERGYTF.